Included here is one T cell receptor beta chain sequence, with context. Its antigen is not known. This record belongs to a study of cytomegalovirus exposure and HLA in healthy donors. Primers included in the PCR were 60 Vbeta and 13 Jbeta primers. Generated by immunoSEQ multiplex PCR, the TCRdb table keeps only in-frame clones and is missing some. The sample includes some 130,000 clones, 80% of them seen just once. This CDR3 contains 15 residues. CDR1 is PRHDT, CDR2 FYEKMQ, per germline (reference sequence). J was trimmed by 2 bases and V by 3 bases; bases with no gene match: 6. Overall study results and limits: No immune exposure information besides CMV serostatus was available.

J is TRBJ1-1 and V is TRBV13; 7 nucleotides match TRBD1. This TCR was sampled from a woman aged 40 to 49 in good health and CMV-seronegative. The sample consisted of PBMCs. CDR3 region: CASSFTWDSNTEAFF. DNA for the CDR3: TGTGCCAGCAGCTTCACGTGGGACAGCAACACTGAAGCTTTCTTT.